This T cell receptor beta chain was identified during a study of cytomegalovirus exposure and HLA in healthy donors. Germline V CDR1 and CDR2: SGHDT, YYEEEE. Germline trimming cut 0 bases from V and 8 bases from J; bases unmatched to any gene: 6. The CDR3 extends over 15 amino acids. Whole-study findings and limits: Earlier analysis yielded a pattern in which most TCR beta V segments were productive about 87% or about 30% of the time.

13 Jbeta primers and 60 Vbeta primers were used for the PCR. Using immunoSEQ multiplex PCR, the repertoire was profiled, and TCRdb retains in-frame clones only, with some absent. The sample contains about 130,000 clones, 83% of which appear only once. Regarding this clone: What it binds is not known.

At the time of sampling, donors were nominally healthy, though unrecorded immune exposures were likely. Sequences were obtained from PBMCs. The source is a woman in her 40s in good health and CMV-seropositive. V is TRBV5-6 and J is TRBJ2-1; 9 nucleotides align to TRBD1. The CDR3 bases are TGTGCCAGCAGCTTGGGGGGGACAGGGTCTGATGAGCAGTTCTTC. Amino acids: CASSLGGTGSDEQFF. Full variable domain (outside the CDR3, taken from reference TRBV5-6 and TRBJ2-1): DAGVTQSPTHLIKTRGQQVTLRCSPKSGHDTVSWYQQALGQGPQFIFQYYEEEERQRGNFPDRFSGHQFPNYSSELNVNALLLGDSALYLCASSLGGTGSDEQFFGPGTRLTVL.